One and the same sample provided the 24 T cell receptor beta chains below, sequenced in a study of blood T cell repertoires in COVID-19. Produced via immunoSEQ multiplex PCR; TCRdb's table is partial and in-frame only. The sample lists just over 45,000 clones; about 89% were seen once. The sample taken for sequencing was peripheral blood. All receptors derive from a human donor in a cohort sampled during active COVID-19.

The chain combines TRBV3-1 (or the pseudogene TRBV3-2) with TRBJ2-7, with TRBD2 as a possible D gene (6 bases). V dropped 2 bases and J dropped 7 bases, with 12 bases sitting between them. This CDR3 is 13 amino acids long. From germline, CDR1 is LGHDT and CDR2 YNNKEL (reference sequence). CDR3 residues: CASSQSGRGEQYF. CDR3 DNA sequence: TGTGCCAGCAGCCAATCGGGCCGGGGGGAGCAGTACTTC.

The chain is built from TRBV9 and TRBJ2-1, with TRBD1 matching over 9 bases. Germline V gene data show CDR1 as SGDLS and CDR2 as YYNGEE. J gave up 3 bases and V 3 bases, and 4 bases lay outside the gene matches. The CDR3 has 15 amino acids. The CDR3 here is CASSAKTGGYNEQFF. CDR3 in DNA: TGTGCCAGCAGCGCCAAGACAGGGGGCTACAATGAGCAGTTCTTC.

CDR3 sequence reads: CATLSGQLKEQYF. The CDR3 coding sequence is TGTGCCACCCTCAGCGGGCAGTTGAAAGAGCAGTACTTC. The chain carries TRBV28 and TRBJ2-7, with D possibly being TRBD2 (6 bases). The germline gives CDR1 MDHEN, CDR2 SYDVKM. Trimming stripped 10 bases from V and 7 bases from J, with 20 bases between. The CDR3 is 13 residues long.

The genes are TRBV24-1 and TRBJ1-2; D might be TRBD1 (6 bases). CDR3 size: 14 residues. Trimming removed 4 bases from V and 8 bases from J, with 16 bases in between. Per the germline V gene, CDR1 is KGHDR and CDR2 is SFDVKD. DNA for the CDR3: TGTGCCACCAGTGACCTGGGACAATCTGGCGGCTACACCTTC. This sequence encodes CATSDLGQSGGYTF.

This rearrangement joins TRBV24-1 to TRBJ2-7; D may be TRBD2 (6 bases). V lost 3 bases to trimming and J lost 5 bases, with 10 bases between them. This CDR3 contains 13 residues. In germline, CDR1 is KGHDR, CDR2 SFDVKD. The CDR3 DNA reads as TGTGCCACCAGTGATCCGGGACTTAACGAGCAGTACTTC. It is translated as CATSDPGLNEQYF.

The chain carries TRBV24-1 and TRBJ2-5; 8 bases match TRBD2. Trimming cost V 1 base and J 0 bases; bases outside gene matches: 6. This CDR3 contains 17 residues. Germline V gene lookup returns CDR1 KGHDR and CDR2 SFDVKD. Here the CDR3 reads CATSDFPASGYQETQYF. Here the CDR3 DNA reads TGTGCCACCAGTGATTTCCCGGCTAGCGGGTACCAAGAGACCCAGTACTTC.

The J gene is TRBJ1-5, the V gene TRBV29-1; a possible D gene is TRBD1 (5 bases). Germline V CDR1 and CDR2: SQVTM, ANQGSEA. Trimming stripped 6 bases from V and 5 bases from J, with 20 bases between. The CDR3 sequence is 15 residues long. The CDR3 protein is CSVIFGGSGDQPQHF. The CDR3 coding sequence is TGCAGCGTCATATTTGGGGGGAGCGGAGATCAGCCCCAGCATTTT.

The chain recombines TRBV29-1 with TRBJ1-1; D might be TRBD1 (6 bases). V gave up 4 bases and J gave up 1 base, with 10 bases separating them. CDR1 SQVTM and CDR2 ANQGSEA come from the germline V gene. The CDR3 consists of 13 residues. The CDR3 DNA follows: TGCAGCGTTGTGGGCAGGGGGAACACTGAAGCTTTCTTT. Translation gives CSVVGRGNTEAFF.

The genes are TRBV7-3 and TRBJ2-3; a weak D match, TRBD1 (6 bases). Germline CDR1 reads SGHTA; CDR2 reads FQGTGA. This CDR3 comprises 15 residues. V lost 1 base to trimming and J lost 6 bases, with 14 bases between them. DNA of the CDR3: TGTGCCAGCAGCTTAAATGTCAGGGGTATGGATACGCAGTATTTT. This translates into CASSLNVRGMDTQYF.

The chain has TRBV6-5 and TRBJ1-1; maybe TRBD1 (6 bases). Trimming cost V 2 bases and J 6 bases, with 10 bases left between them. Looked up from germline, CDR1 is MNHEY and CDR2 is SVGAGI. CDR3 length: 13 residues. CDR3 sequence reads: CASSYRGGAEAFF. The CDR3 nucleotides are TGTGCCAGCAGTTACCGGGGGGGCGCTGAAGCTTTCTTT.

V gene TRBV3-1 (or the pseudogene TRBV3-2) combines with J gene TRBJ2-7, with D maybe TRBD2 (6 bases). Trimming removed 5 bases at V and 5 bases at J, with 13 bases between. Looked up from germline, CDR1 is LGHDT and CDR2 is YNNKEL (reference sequence). The CDR3 runs to 13 residues. CDR3 residues: CASSSRLDNEQYF. For the CDR3, the DNA is TGTGCCAGCAGCTCGCGACTAGACAACGAGCAGTACTTC.

The gene calls are TRBV28 and TRBJ1-5, with TRBD1 matching 9 bases. V shed 4 bases and J 7 bases; nucleotides not matched to a gene: 8. The CDR3 runs 15 residues. Germline CDR1 reads MDHEN; CDR2 reads SYDVKM. This CDR3 reads CASSSGQGLGQPQHF. For the CDR3, the DNA is TGTGCCAGCAGTTCGGGACAGGGCTTAGGGCAGCCCCAGCATTTT.

The chain combines TRBV19 with TRBJ2-1; 8 positions match TRBD2. Trimming took 3 bases from V and 2 from J; bases not matched to a gene: 3. This CDR3 region has 15 residues. Germline V CDR1 and CDR2: LNHDA, SQIVND (reference sequence). The CDR3, as DNA: TGTGCCAGTAGTATTTCGGGGGGGGCCTACAATGAGCAGTTCTTC. Its translation: CASSISGGAYNEQFF.

This rearrangement joins TRBV11-2 to TRBJ2-1, with 13 bases lining up with TRBD2. The CDR3 consists of 15 residues. V trimming: 6 bases; J trimming: 6 bases; junction bases outside the gene matches: 5. Germline loops: CDR1 SGHAT, CDR2 FQNNGV. The CDR3 loop reads CASRPGLAGFNEQFF. DNA of the CDR3: TGTGCCAGCAGACCGGGACTAGCGGGATTCAATGAGCAGTTCTTC.

This chain joins TRBV2 and TRBJ2-7; perhaps TRBD2 as D (5 bases). The CDR3 runs to 17 residues. Between the trimmed V and J ends, which lost 3 bases and 2 bases, there was a span of 20 bases. CDR1 and CDR2 (germline): SNHLY, FYNNEI. The CDR3 sequence is CASSDSPLAGAAYEQYF. The CDR3 DNA sequence: TGTGCCAGCAGTGATTCTCCTTTGGCGGGTGCTGCCTACGAGCAGTACTTC.

The chain combines TRBV18 with TRBJ2-3, with D unresolved. The CDR3 loop spans 14 amino acids. V lost 3 bases and J lost 5, with 12 bases in between. The germline CDR1 and CDR2 sequences are KGHSH and LQKENI. CDR3 bases: TGTGCCAGCTCACCGAGTACCGCTAGAGATACGCAGTATTTT. It specifies CASSPSTARDTQYF.

The chain carries TRBV6-5 and TRBJ1-2, with D unresolved. CDR3 length: 12 amino acids. Trimming removed 6 bases from V and 8 bases from J, with 13 bases in between. Per the germline V gene, CDR1 is MNHEY and CDR2 is SVGAGI. The CDR3: CASRRSQHGYTF. CDR3 in DNA: TGTGCCAGCAGGCGGTCGCAGCACGGCTACACCTTC.

This chain uses TRBV5-4 with TRBJ2-1; 12 bases match TRBD2. The CDR3 covers 17 residues. Germline-derived CDR1 and CDR2 are SGHNT and YYREEE (reference sequence). The V segment lost 0 bases and the J segment 3 bases; nucleotides outside the gene matches: 4. CDR3 residues: CASSLGASGRVYNEQFF. DNA of the CDR3: TGTGCCAGCAGCTTGGGGGCTAGCGGGAGGGTCTACAATGAGCAGTTCTTC. Full variable domain (remainder filled in from reference TRBV5-4 and TRBJ2-1): ETGVTQSPTHLIKTRGQQVTLRCSSQSGHNTVSWYQQALGQGPQFIFQYYREEENGRGNFPPRFSGLQFPNYSSELNVNALELDDSALYLCASSLGASGRVYNEQFFGPGTRLTVL.

V usage is TRBV7-6 and J usage is TRBJ2-5; 8 bases align to TRBD1. V lost 1 base and J lost 5; bases outside the gene matches: 6. The CDR3 contains 15 residues. Germline values: CDR1 SGHVS, CDR2 FNYEAQ. The CDR3 DNA reads as TGTGCCAGCAGCTTAGGGACAGGGCCGGAGGAGACCCAGTACTTC. Translation: CASSLGTGPEETQYF.

The table lists this clone with a count of one. The chain has TRBV5-1 and TRBJ2-2; the match to TRBD2 covers 7 bases. Germline assignment: CDR1 SGHRS and CDR2 YFSETQ. V lost 3 bases and J lost 0; bases outside the gene matches: 5. CDR3 length equals 16 residues. This CDR3 is CASSYVAGANTGELFF. The CDR3 DNA reads TGCGCCAGCAGCTACGTCGCGGGAGCGAACACCGGGGAGCTGTTTTTT.

This chain connects TRBV5-6 to TRBJ2-1; possible D gene TRBD2, 5 bases. V lost 4 bases, J lost 8 bases, and 16 bases lay in between. CDR1 and CDR2 (germline): SGHDT, YYEEEE. The CDR3 contains 14 residues. The CDR3 region has the DNA TGTGCCAGCAGCGCGGATAGGACTTACCATGAGCAGTTCTTC. Translation: CASSADRTYHEQFF. The entire variable domain, with the rest obtained from reference TRBV5-6 and TRBJ2-1, is as follows: DAGVTQSPTHLIKTRGQQVTLRCSPKSGHDTVSWYQQALGQGPQFIFQYYEEEERQRGNFPDRFSGHQFPNYSSELNVNALLLGDSALYLCASSADRTYHEQFFGPGTRLTVL.

The V call is TRBV11-3, the J call TRBJ2-5, with a tentative D call TRBD2 (5 bases). The CDR3 spans 13 residues. Looked up from germline, CDR1 is SGHNT and CDR2 is YENEEA. Trimming left V 1 base short and J 4 bases short, with 7 bases between. The CDR3 sequence is CASSLAGRETQYF. CDR3 sequence (DNA): TGTGCCAGCAGCTTAGCTGGGAGAGAGACCCAGTACTTC.

The chain employs TRBV18 and TRBJ2-1; 7 nucleotides match TRBD2. The V and J ends lost 4 bases and 7 bases, in that order; junction bases with no gene match: 13. There are 16 residues in the CDR3. The germline V gene has CDR1 KGHSH and CDR2 LQKENI. CDR3 loop: CASSRLTGRGLNEQFF. CDR3 bases: TGTGCCAGCTCACGCCTGACGGGGAGGGGTCTAAATGAGCAGTTCTTC.

The V gene is TRBV27, the J gene TRBJ1-2; maybe TRBD1 (5 bases). Per germline, CDR1 MNHEY and CDR2 SMNVEV (reference sequence). V was pared by 2 bases and J by 0 bases, with 10 bases between. The CDR3 has 15 residues. As DNA, the CDR3 is TGTGCCAGCAGTTTAACGGACAACCCTAACTATGGCTACACCTTC. It yields the protein CASSLTDNPNYGYTF.